Below, 8 T cell receptor beta chains from the same sample are listed, as sequenced in a study of read filtering for tumor transcriptome and immune sequencing. This library used roughly 400 ng RNA and molecular barcoded adaptors spanning alpha/delta and beta/gamma chains. TCRdb passed the reads through MiXCR, listing each CDR3 protein once. In the table there are roughly 130,000 distinct CDR3 sequences, 13% of which are singletons. The sample comprised a population of CD138-negative cells sorted from bone marrow. The receptors originated from a donor aged 40 or older with multiple myeloma.

This clonotype was seen more than once but under ten times. V gene TRBV11-2 combines with J gene TRBJ2-7; possibly TRBD2 for D (5 bases). The CDR3 sequence is 13 residues long. CDR1 and CDR2 (germline): SGHAT, FQNNGV. The V gene lost 5 bases and the J gene lost 3 bases, with 11 bases spanning the gap. CDR3 in amino acids: CASSLPGIYEQYF. The DNA of the CDR3 is TGTGCCAGCAGCCTCCCCGGGATCTACGAGCAGTACTTC.

In this sample, this clonotype turned up many times. The V gene is TRBV11-3, the J gene TRBJ2-5; 9 bases fit TRBD2. The germline CDR1 and CDR2 sequences are SGHNT and YENEEA. The CDR3 is 16 residues long. The V and J ends lost 1 base and 5 bases, in that order; junction bases with no gene match: 8. The CDR3 reads CASSLGSGSPGETQYF. The DNA of the CDR3 is TGTGCCAGCAGCTTAGGTAGCGGGAGCCCCGGCGAGACCCAGTACTTC.

This clonotype showed up many times. The chain links TRBV5-1 to TRBJ1-1; 7 nucleotides agree with TRBD1. CDR3 length equals 16 residues. Germline lookup yields CDR1 SGHRS and CDR2 YFSETQ. With V trimmed by 3 bases and J by 0 bases, 8 bases remained unmatched. CDR3 loop: CASSYRQGGMNTEAFF. As DNA, the CDR3 is TGCGCCAGCAGCTACAGACAGGGCGGCATGAACACTGAAGCTTTCTTT.

The table lists this clonotype with many counts. CDR3 DNA sequence: TGTGCCAGCAGTTTCCCGACTAGCGGGAGGGCCGGGGAGCTGTTTTTT. Protein product: CASSFPTSGRAGELFF. V usage is TRBV28 and J usage is TRBJ2-2; 14 positions agree with TRBD2. V lost 3 bases and J lost 6; bases outside the gene matches: 3. The CDR3 runs 16 residues. Per the germline V gene, CDR1 is MDHEN and CDR2 is SYDVKM. The full variable domain, rest sourced from reference TRBV28 and TRBJ2-2, is DVKVTQSSRYLVKRTGEKVFLECVQDMDHENMFWYRQDPGLGLRLIYFSYDVKMKEKGDIPEGYSVSREKKERFSLILESASTNQTSMYLCASSFPTSGRAGELFFGEGSRLTVL.

This clonotype came up many times. Here the CDR3 reads CASSQDSDEQFF. CDR3 DNA sequence: TGTGCCAGCAGCCAAGATTCGGATGAGCAGTTCTTC. This chain uses TRBV3-1 with TRBJ2-1; D ambiguous. V lost 0 bases and J lost 8, with 5 bases in between. The V gene's germline CDR1 is LGHDT and CDR2 YNNKEL (reference sequence). The CDR3 sequence is 12 residues long.

The table lists this clonotype with many counts. The chain is built from TRBV12-3 or TRBV12-4 and TRBJ1-5; D gene unclear. This CDR3 has 13 residues. The V gene lost 3 bases and the J gene lost 5 bases, with 8 bases spanning the gap. Written as DNA, the CDR3 is TGTGCCAGCAGTTTGGGTGACGATCAGCCCCAGCATTTT. It translates to CASSLGDDQPQHF.

As concerns this clonotype: It may be a read error: a sequence one base away is much more abundant. The chain recombines TRBV5-1 with TRBJ1-1, with a possible D match to TRBD1 (5 bases). In germline, CDR1 is SGHRS, CDR2 YFSETQ. The CDR3 is made up of 15 amino acids. V lost 9 bases to trimming and J lost 0 bases, with 18 bases between them. CDR3 sequence (DNA): TGCGCCACTCCGCGGCCCCGACAGTTGAACACTGAAGCTTTCTTT. It codes for CATPRPRQLNTEAFF.

As concerns this clonotype: A read error may be the cause here, since a much bigger clone is one base away. This chain links TRBV24-1 with TRBJ2-1, with unresolved D. The CDR3 contains 16 residues. Germline loops: CDR1 KGHDR, CDR2 SFDVKD. The CDR3, as DNA: TGTGCCTCCAGTGATTTTCCCTCTACCAGAATATCTGAGCAGTTCTTC. Protein: CASSDFPSTRISEQFF.